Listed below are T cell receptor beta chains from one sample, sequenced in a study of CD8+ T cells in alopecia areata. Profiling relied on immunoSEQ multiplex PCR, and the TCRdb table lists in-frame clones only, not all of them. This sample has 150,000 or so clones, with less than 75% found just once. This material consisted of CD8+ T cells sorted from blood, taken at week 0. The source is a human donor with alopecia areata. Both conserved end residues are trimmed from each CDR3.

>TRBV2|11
ASRETSGGDQY
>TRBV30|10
ACTGSTGELF
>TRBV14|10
ASSQVGTEQF
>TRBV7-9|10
ASSPRDGGYT
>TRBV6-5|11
ASGIAGANVLT
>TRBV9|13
ASSPSTAYNQPQH
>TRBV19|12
ASKQPGQNTEAF
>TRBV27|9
ASSGGRTQY
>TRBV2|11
ASSQGHLYEQY
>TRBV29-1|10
SVEEVPYEQY